The 29 T cell receptor beta chains below were found in one sample sequenced in a study of blood T cell repertoires in COVID-19. This table comes from immunoSEQ multiplex PCR, and its TCRdb copy is limited to in-frame clones, with some not included. Here the sample spans 150,000 to 160,000 clones, roughly 80% being singletons. The sample comprised peripheral blood. The receptor source for this set is an elderly man with acute or convalescent COVID-19.

This clone was counted a single time. J is TRBJ1-5 and V is TRBV7-5; the table's D call of TRBD1 was not tested on the DNA. TRBV7-5 is labeled a pseudogene. The CDR3 covers 18 residues. The CDR3 sequence: CVRSFLSSGTGVNQPQHF. CDR3 DNA sequence: TGTGTCAGAAGCTTTTTATCATCCGGGACAGGGGTTAATCAGCCCCAGCATTTT.

This chain connects TRBV4-1 to TRBJ1-3; D may be TRBD1 (5 bases). CDR1 MGHRA and CDR2 YSYEKL come from the germline V gene. The CDR3 loop spans 15 amino acids. V gave up 0 bases and J gave up 2 bases, with 8 bases separating them. The CDR3 nucleotides read TGCGCCAGCAGCCAAGACAGGGCTGCTGGAAACACCATATATTTT. This translates into CASSQDRAAGNTIYF.

The V and J genes are TRBV6-2 or TRBV6-3 and TRBJ1-3; D may be TRBD1 (5 bases). V was clipped by 4 bases and J by 3 bases, with 7 bases between them. This CDR3 has 13 amino acids. Germline CDR1 MNHEY, CDR2 SVGEGT. In DNA, the CDR3 is TGTGCCAGCAGTTCCGGGGGTGGAAACACCATATATTTT. This gives the protein CASSSGGGNTIYF.

The chain joins TRBV18 to TRBJ1-6, with 7 positions matching TRBD1. Germline V CDR1 and CDR2: KGHSH, LQKENI. The CDR3 consists of 13 residues. Germline trimming cut 8 bases from V and 9 bases from J; bases unmatched to any gene: 7. CDR3 sequence (DNA): TGTGCCAGCCGCGGACAGGAGGTTTCACCCCTCCACTTT. Protein product: CASRGQEVSPLHF.

The CDR3 is CASSSGFSYEQYF. The CDR3 coding sequence is TGTGCCAGCAGTTCAGGGTTCTCCTACGAGCAGTACTTC. The chain combines TRBV28 with TRBJ2-7; possible D gene TRBD1, 5 bases. The V end was cut by 4 bases, the J end by 0 bases, with 7 bases between. Germline loops: CDR1 MDHEN, CDR2 SYDVKM. This CDR3 is built from 13 residues.

This clone was recorded a few times. The rearrangement links TRBV5-1 to TRBJ2-5; D remains ambiguous. V was clipped by 0 bases and J by 5 bases, with 11 bases between them. This CDR3 spans 14 amino acids. CDR1 SGHRS and CDR2 YFSETQ come from the germline V gene. The DNA for the CDR3 is TGCGCCAGCAGCTTGGCGTCGCGGTTGGAGACCCAGTACTTC. This codes for CASSLASRLETQYF.

In its sample, this clone was seen a few times. The V gene is TRBV6-1, the J gene TRBJ2-5, with 8 bases lining up with TRBD2. Trimming took 2 bases from V and 5 from J; bases not matched to a gene: 19. Germline V gene data show CDR1 as MNHNS and CDR2 as SASEGT. The CDR3 runs 19 residues. CDR3: CASSEQAGARGTLRETQYF. CDR3 bases: TGTGCCAGCAGTGAACAAGCGGGGGCTCGGGGGACCCTCCGGGAGACCCAGTACTTC.

This clone appeared once. The gene calls are TRBV6-1 and TRBJ2-1, with D tentatively TRBD1 (5 bases). The germline CDR1 and CDR2 sequences are MNHNS and SASEGT. The length of the CDR3 is 14 residues. Trimming shortened V by 2 bases and J by 7 bases, and 12 bases separated the two germline ends. CDR3 DNA: TGTGCCAGCAGTGAACAGGGTATTCGGAATGAGCAGTTCTTC. Translation gives CASSEQGIRNEQFF.

This chain uses TRBV7-8 with TRBJ2-7; TRBD1 is a possible D gene (5 bases). The CDR3 sequence is 13 residues long. The germline V gene encodes CDR1 SGHVS and CDR2 FQNEAQ. V shed 2 bases and J shed 2 bases, with 7 bases lying between them. The CDR3 loop reads CASSLRTTYEQYV. The CDR3 region has the DNA TGTGCCAGCAGCTTAAGGACAACCTACGAGCAGTACGTC.

The rearrangement links TRBV30 to TRBJ1-3, with 9 bases identical to TRBD1. The CDR3 is 15 residues long. J gave up 3 bases and V 2 bases, and 5 bases lay outside the gene matches. Looked up from germline, CDR1 is GTSNPN and CDR2 is SVGIG (reference sequence). CDR3 coding DNA: TGTGCCTGGAGTCCCGGGACAGGGAGTGGAAACACCATATATTTT. Translation gives CAWSPGTGSGNTIYF.

V gene TRBV15 combines with J gene TRBJ2-1; 15 bases agree with TRBD2. The CDR3 length is 19 residues. J gave up 4 bases and V 5 bases, and 12 bases lay outside the gene matches. Germline CDR1 and CDR2: LNHNV and YYDKDF (reference sequence). The CDR3 region has the DNA TGTGCCACCAGCGGTTCCCCCGGGACTAGCGGGGGGAGGTACAATGAGCAGTTCTTC. Its protein is CATSGSPGTSGGRYNEQFF.

The chain employs TRBV7-3 and TRBJ2-3, with D possibly being TRBD1 (5 bases). The V end was cut by 2 bases, the J end by 3 bases, with 6 bases between. The germline V gene has CDR1 SGHTA and CDR2 FQGTGA. The CDR3 covers 13 residues. As DNA, the CDR3 is TGTGCCAGCAGCTTACAGGGTACAGATACGCAGTATTTT. As protein: CASSLQGTDTQYF.

This clone was seen a single time. The gene calls are TRBV25-1 and TRBJ1-3; D not resolved. CDR1 and CDR2 from the germline V gene are MGHDK and SYGVNS. V lost 9 bases, J lost 0 bases, and 9 bases lay in between. The CDR3 length is 13 residues. CDR3 DNA sequence: TGTGCCAGTAAACAGAGCTCTGGAAACACCATATATTTT. This sequence encodes CASKQSSGNTIYF.

This clone was seen a few times. The V gene is TRBV3-1 (or the pseudogene TRBV3-2), the J gene TRBJ2-1; 9 bases map to TRBD1. The CDR3 has 18 amino acids. With 1 base clipped from V and 4 bases from J, the junction kept 11 bases outside the gene matches. Germline CDR1 and CDR2: LGHDT and YNNKEL (reference sequence). The CDR3 region has the DNA TGTGCCAGCAGCCAAGCGGAGGTCGGGACAGGGACTTACAATGAGCAGTTCTTC. As protein: CASSQAEVGTGTYNEQFF.

In its sample, this clone was seen a few times. The CDR3 loop reads CASSLSLGQPNYGYTF. CDR3 bases: TGTGCCAGCAGTCTCTCCTTAGGACAGCCTAACTATGGCTACACCTTC. The V and J genes are TRBV27 and TRBJ1-2; tentative D call: TRBD1 (6 bases). This CDR3 contains 16 residues. Trimming shortened V by 5 bases and J by 0 bases, and 16 bases separated the two germline ends. Per the germline V gene, CDR1 is MNHEY and CDR2 is SMNVEV (reference sequence).

The chain links TRBV28 to TRBJ2-7; TRBD1 might be the D (6 bases). The CDR3 extends over 14 amino acids. V was clipped by 2 bases and J by 3 bases, with 11 bases between them. Germline CDR1 reads MDHEN; CDR2 reads SYDVKM. The CDR3 reads CASSLTTGSYEQYV. The CDR3 region has the DNA TGTGCCAGCAGTTTAACGACAGGAAGCTACGAGCAGTACGTC.

The chain employs TRBV20-1 and TRBJ2-3; TRBD2 aligns across 10 bases. V lost 3 bases and J lost 1; bases outside the gene matches: 10. This CDR3 spans 17 amino acids. The germline V gene encodes CDR1 DFQATT and CDR2 SNEGSKA (reference sequence). The CDR3 here is CSASKSSGGRGTDTQYF. The CDR3 DNA is TGCAGTGCTAGTAAGTCTAGCGGGGGCAGAGGCACAGATACGCAGTATTTT.

The chain employs TRBV28 and TRBJ2-2; 10 bases line up with TRBD1. With 8 bases clipped from V and 9 bases from J, the junction kept 15 bases outside the gene matches. Per germline, CDR1 MDHEN and CDR2 SYDVKM. The CDR3 has 16 amino acids. As DNA, the CDR3 is TGTGCCAGCCGCCTGCCCGGGGACAGGGGACACCGGGAGCTGTTTTTT. This codes for CASRLPGDRGHRELFF.

This rearrangement joins TRBV7-9 to TRBJ1-1, with D unresolved. CDR1 and CDR2 (germline): SEHNR, FQNEAQ (reference sequence). V gave up 4 bases and J gave up 4 bases, with 4 bases separating them. This CDR3 contains 11 residues. The CDR3 DNA reads as TGTGCCAGCAGCTCGTTCACTGAAGCTTTCTTT. Translated: CASSSFTEAFF.

This clone was counted a single time. J is TRBJ2-5 and V is TRBV6-5, with D possibly matching TRBD2 (6 bases). Trimming cost V 4 bases and J 11 bases, with 11 bases left between them. This CDR3 spans 11 amino acids. Germline values: CDR1 MNHEY, CDR2 SVGAGI. CDR3 loop: CASSSSGLQYF. The CDR3 region has the DNA TGTGCCAGCAGTTCCAGCGGGTTGCAGTACTTC.

This clone was counted between two and nine times. This chain joins TRBV2 and TRBJ2-2, with 8 bases fitting TRBD1. The germline V gene encodes CDR1 SNHLY and CDR2 FYNNEI. V dropped 6 bases and J dropped 4; count of bases not matched to a gene: 10. CDR3 length: 16 amino acids. CDR3 sequence reads: CASRGENRGSTGELFF. DNA for the CDR3: TGTGCCAGCAGGGGGGAAAACAGGGGGTCCACCGGGGAGCTGTTTTTT.

This rearrangement joins TRBV28 to TRBJ1-5; D unclear. The length of the CDR3 is 14 residues. Germline V gene lookup returns CDR1 MDHEN and CDR2 SYDVKM. Trimming took 3 bases from V and 1 from J, leaving 7 bases between them. CDR3 coding DNA: TGTGCCAGCAGTTTTAGATGGAGCAATCAGCCCCAGCATTTT. This gives the protein CASSFRWSNQPQHF.

The chain employs TRBV12-5 and TRBJ2-1; possibly TRBD2 for D (6 bases). This CDR3 has 16 amino acids. Trimming took 0 bases from V and 0 from J, leaving 9 bases between them. CDR1 and CDR2 from the germline V gene are LGHNT and FRNRAP. The CDR3 DNA reads as TGTGCTAGTGGTTTGGTACTGGGGGGCTCCTACAATGAGCAGTTCTTC. Translated, it gives CASGLVLGGSYNEQFF.

This chain links TRBV3-1 (or the pseudogene TRBV3-2) with TRBJ2-5; 15 bases map to TRBD2. With 4 bases clipped from V and 8 bases from J, the junction kept 11 bases outside the gene matches. Germline CDR1 reads LGHDT; CDR2 reads YNNKEL (reference sequence). The CDR3 covers 17 residues. The CDR3 DNA is TGTGCCAGCAGCCCGACTGGACTAGCGGGGGGGCAGGACACCCAGTACTTC. Translating gives CASSPTGLAGGQDTQYF.

This clone was seen many times. This rearrangement joins TRBV10-3 to TRBJ1-2; TRBD1 agrees at 7 bases. Losses at the gene ends were 6 bases for V and 7 bases for J; bases not matched to a gene: 14. The germline V gene encodes CDR1 ENHRY and CDR2 SYGVKD. This CDR3 region has 15 residues. CDR3 residues: CAIRARVGQSFGYTF. CDR3 nucleotide sequence: TGTGCCATCAGGGCGCGTGTGGGACAGTCTTTTGGCTACACCTTC.

V and J are TRBV24-1 and TRBJ1-4, with TRBD1 identical over 7 bases. CDR3 length: 15 residues. The germline CDR1 and CDR2 sequences are KGHDR and SFDVKD. With V trimmed by 9 bases and J by 4 bases, 10 bases remained unmatched. In DNA, the CDR3 is TGTGCCACCGCAGAAACCGGGACAGATAATGAAAAACTGTTTTTT. Translated: CATAETGTDNEKLFF.

The chain uses TRBV11-3 and TRBJ2-5; D might be TRBD2 (7 bases). The CDR3 is 16 amino acids. CDR1 and CDR2 (germline): SGHNT, YENEEA. V dropped 5 bases and J dropped 7 bases, with 23 bases sitting between them. The CDR3 protein is CASSPAGALSKGTQYF. In DNA, the CDR3 is TGTGCCAGCAGCCCCGCGGGGGCTTTATCGAAGGGGACCCAGTACTTC.

This clone was detected only once. The V call is TRBV2, the J call TRBJ1-2; 11 bases are shared with TRBD1. Germline loops: CDR1 SNHLY, CDR2 FYNNEI. The CDR3 contains 15 residues. The V gene end was trimmed by 6 bases and the J gene end by 8 bases; junction bases not matched to a gene: 11. The CDR3 DNA reads as TGTGCCAGCAGCGGACAGGGGGCTCCCGCCTACGGCTACACCTTC. This sequence encodes CASSGQGAPAYGYTF.

Only a few counts were recorded for this clone. The chain has TRBV28 and TRBJ1-5; unclear D gene. The CDR3 length is 15 residues. CDR1 is MDHEN, CDR2 SYDVKM, per germline. V was pared by 4 bases and J by 2 bases, with 12 bases between. The chain's CDR3 is CASSYTTFGNQPQHF. CDR3 coding DNA: TGTGCCAGCAGTTACACGACATTCGGCAATCAGCCCCAGCATTTT.